Below are 29 T cell receptor beta chains sequenced from a single sample in a study of T cells after yellow fever vaccination. TCRdb reprocessed the 5' RACE reads with MiXCR, giving one entry per CDR3 protein. The sample yields approximately 330,000 distinct CDR3 sequences, roughly 4.3% seen once. The sequences come from PBMCs, collected 5 days after the yellow fever booster vaccination. These TCRs come from a man aged 18 to 30 who received the YFV17D yellow fever vaccine.

The chain has TRBV5-5 and TRBJ1-2, with D hard to call. V was shortened by 6 bases and J by 4 bases, with 19 bases between the two germline ends. Germline V gives CDR1 SGHKS, CDR2 YYEKEE (reference sequence). This CDR3 has 15 amino acids. The CDR3 reads CASKNDARLIYGYTF. The CDR3 DNA reads as TGTGCCAGCAAAAACGACGCCCGACTGATCTATGGCTACACCTTC.

The chain links TRBV9 to TRBJ1-6; D unresolved. The CDR3 consists of 14 residues. The V end lost 2 bases, the J end lost 9 bases, and 12 bases lay between the germline ends. Germline V lookup: CDR1 SGDLS, CDR2 YYNGEE. For the CDR3, the DNA is TGTGCCAGCAGCGTCTCTACAAAGGCTTCACCCCTCCACTTT. This encodes CASSVSTKASPLHF.

There are many counts of this clonotype. The CDR3 spells CASSPVTGAPYEQYF. CDR3 sequence (DNA): TGTGCCAGCTCACCGGTTACAGGGGCACCCTACGAGCAGTACTTC. The chain employs TRBV18 and TRBJ2-7, with TRBD1 matching 7 bases. The CDR3 spans 15 residues. Germline V lookup: CDR1 KGHSH, CDR2 LQKENI. Trimming removed 3 bases from V and 2 bases from J; junction bases left unmatched: 7. Complete variable domain (other parts from reference TRBV18 and TRBJ2-7): NAGVMQNPRHLVRRRGQEARLRCSPMKGHSHVYWYRQLPEEGLKFMVYLQKENIIDESGMPKERFSAEFPKEGPSILRIQQVVRGDSAAYFCASSPVTGAPYEQYFGPGTRLTVT.

The table lists this clonotype with a few counts. The rearrangement joins TRBV30 to TRBJ2-3, with no clear D. The CDR3 has 13 residues. The germline V gene encodes CDR1 GTSNPN and CDR2 SVGIG (reference sequence). Trimming stripped 5 bases from V and 4 bases from J, with 13 bases between. CDR3 loop: CAWGRKGPDTQYF. The CDR3 DNA sequence: TGTGCCTGGGGCCGAAAGGGCCCAGATACGCAGTATTTT.

Only a few counts were recorded for this clonotype. The CDR3: CASSQDVPQWSPLHF. CDR3 DNA: TGCGCCAGCAGCCAAGACGTCCCGCAATGGTCACCCCTCCACTTT. This chain connects TRBV4-1 to TRBJ1-6; D is unclear. The CDR3 loop spans 15 amino acids. CDR1 MGHRA and CDR2 YSYEKL come from the germline V gene. The V gene lost 0 bases and the J gene lost 10 bases, with 13 bases spanning the gap.

The sample holds a few counts of this clonotype. The V gene is TRBV9, the J gene TRBJ2-5; no clear D gene. V was shortened by 3 bases and J by 5 bases, with 11 bases between the two germline ends. Germline V gene lookup returns CDR1 SGDLS and CDR2 YYNGEE. This CDR3 comprises 13 residues. The CDR3 DNA follows: TGTGCCAGCAGCGCTCGGAGCCTCGAGACCCAGTACTTC. Amino acids: CASSARSLETQYF.

This clonotype occurred a few times. The rearrangement links TRBV6-6 to TRBJ2-2, with 8 bases fitting TRBD2. The V gene end was trimmed by 10 bases and the J gene end by 6 bases; junction bases not matched to a gene: 16. Germline V gives CDR1 MNHNY, CDR2 SVGAGI (reference sequence). This CDR3 region has 16 residues. CDR3 region: CATNPWAGGRSGELFF. CDR3 nucleotides: TGTGCCACCAACCCTTGGGCGGGGGGCCGCTCCGGGGAGCTGTTTTTT.

This clonotype has just a few counts. The chain carries TRBV6-6 and TRBJ2-7; no clear D. Germline V gene lookup returns CDR1 MNHNY and CDR2 SVGAGI (reference sequence). The CDR3 spans 12 residues. V was shortened by 0 bases and J by 4 bases, with 4 bases between the two germline ends. This CDR3 is CASSYSAYEQYF. In DNA form, the CDR3 reads TGTGCCAGCAGTTACTCCGCATACGAGCAGTACTTC.

Ten or more counts support this clonotype. The junction departs from the called germline gene at one end, perhaps through a read error. J is TRBJ2-5 and V is TRBV7-2; TRBD1 agrees at 7 bases. In germline, CDR1 is SGHTA, CDR2 FQGNSA. There are 11 residues in the CDR3. The CDR3 nucleotides read TGTGCCAGCAGCTGGAAGGACAGGCCCATCTTC. Amino acids: CASSWKDRPIF. The full variable domain, its missing parts supplied by reference TRBV7-2 and TRBJ2-5, is GAGVSQSPSNKVTEKGKDVELRCDPISGHTALYWYRQSLGQGLEFLIYFQGNSAPDKSGLPSDRFSAERTGGSVSTLTIQRTQQEDSAVYLCASSWKDRPIFGPGTRLLVL.

In its sample, this clonotype was seen a few times. V usage is TRBV5-1 and J usage is TRBJ2-3; D unclear. The V gene lost 0 bases and the J gene lost 5 bases, with 7 bases spanning the gap. The CDR3 runs 13 residues. CDR1 is SGHRS, CDR2 YFSETQ, per germline. CDR3 residues: CASSLAVEDTQYF. CDR3 DNA: TGCGCCAGCAGCTTGGCCGTTGAAGATACGCAGTATTTT.

The chain combines TRBV11-2 with TRBJ2-1; D gene uncertain. CDR3 length equals 15 residues. Trimming shortened V by 8 bases and J by 2 bases, and 16 bases separated the two germline ends. Germline assignment: CDR1 SGHAT and CDR2 FQNNGV. DNA for the CDR3: TGTGCCAGCCGGAGCATGGGATCCACCTACAATGAGCAGTTCTTC. Translated: CASRSMGSTYNEQFF.

This sequence joins TRBV9 and TRBJ2-7; a possible D gene is TRBD2 (5 bases). The CDR3 loop spans 12 amino acids. Per the germline V gene, CDR1 is SGDLS and CDR2 is YYNGEE. V dropped 0 bases and J dropped 7 bases, with 8 bases sitting between them. CDR3 region: CASSVDGKEQYF. CDR3 DNA sequence: TGTGCCAGCAGCGTAGACGGGAAGGAGCAGTACTTC.

V gene TRBV10-3 combines with J gene TRBJ1-5; a weak D match, TRBD1 (6 bases). The CDR3 extends over 14 amino acids. Trimming pared 5 bases from V and 1 base from J, leaving 9 bases between. Germline-derived CDR1 and CDR2 are ENHRY and SYGVKD. CDR3 nucleotides: TGTGCCATCAGTACAGGGAACAGCAATCAGCCCCAGCATTTT. Its translation is CAISTGNSNQPQHF.

On this clonotype: At one boundary the junction diverges from the germline segment, which might be a read error. The chain has TRBV6-6 and TRBJ1-1; TRBD1 matches 7 bases. Per the germline V gene, CDR1 is MNHNY and CDR2 is SVGAGI (reference sequence). This CDR3 contains 15 residues. CDR3 amino acids: CASSYSGQQNSEAFF. DNA of the CDR3: TGTGCCAGCAGTTACTCGGGACAGCAGAACTCTGAAGCTTTCTTT.

This clonotype has ten or more counts. The chain has TRBV9 and TRBJ2-5; 7 bases agree with TRBD1. The CDR3 loop spans 14 amino acids. Looked up from germline, CDR1 is SGDLS and CDR2 is YYNGEE. Trimming took 4 bases from V and 2 from J; bases not matched to a gene: 5. In nucleotides, the CDR3 is TGTGCCAGCAGCTTCCGGGGACAGCAAGAGACCCAGTACTTC. Residues: CASSFRGQQETQYF.

The V and J genes are TRBV7-9 and TRBJ1-1; possibly TRBD1 for D (5 bases). Trimming took 5 bases from V and 6 from J, leaving 10 bases between them. Germline CDR1 is SEHNR and CDR2 is FQNEAQ (reference sequence). This CDR3 has 12 amino acids. The CDR3 DNA is TGTGCCAGCAGCCCCTCGGGGCCTGAAGCTTTCTTT. Translated, it gives CASSPSGPEAFF.

This clonotype was detected a few times. The V call is TRBV28, the J call TRBJ2-7; 7 bases agree with TRBD1. Germline CDR1 MDHEN, CDR2 SYDVKM. With 5 bases clipped from V and 3 bases from J, the junction kept 10 bases outside the gene matches. This CDR3 has 15 amino acids. The CDR3 region has the DNA TGTGCCAGCAGTGGACCGGGACAGTCAGACTACGAGCAGTACGTC. It is translated as CASSGPGQSDYEQYV.

This clonotype has just a few counts. This chain links TRBV5-1 with TRBJ2-2; TRBD2 might be the D (5 bases). Germline CDR1 and CDR2: SGHRS and YFSETQ. This CDR3 has 14 residues. Trimming stripped 5 bases from V and 0 bases from J, with 8 bases between. The CDR3 loop is CASSPLANTGELFF. CDR3 nucleotides: TGCGCCAGCAGTCCACTAGCGAACACCGGGGAGCTGTTTTTT.

The chain has TRBV4-3 and TRBJ2-2; 7 positions agree with TRBD2. After removal of 0 bases from V and 5 bases from J, the junction contained 9 bases not matched to a gene. The CDR3 sequence is 17 residues long. From germline, CDR1 is LGHNA and CDR2 YSLEER. The CDR3 loop is CASSQDPTSAVTGELFF. As DNA, the CDR3 is TGCGCCAGCAGCCAAGACCCAACTAGCGCGGTTACCGGGGAGCTGTTTTTT.

The genes are TRBV5-1 and TRBJ2-3, with 7 bases matching TRBD1. The V segment lost 2 bases and the J segment 2 bases; nucleotides outside the gene matches: 5. CDR1 SGHRS and CDR2 YFSETQ come from the germline V gene. This CDR3 region has 15 residues. This chain's CDR3 is CASSFRTGNTDTQYF. CDR3 coding DNA: TGCGCCAGCAGCTTTAGGACAGGCAACACAGATACGCAGTATTTT. Filled out from reference TRBV5-1 and TRBJ2-3, the complete variable domain reads KAGVTQTPRYLIKTRGQQVTLSCSPISGHRSVSWYQQTPGQGLQFLFEYFSETQRNKGNFPGRFSGRQFSNSRSEMNVSTLELGDSALYLCASSFRTGNTDTQYFGPGTRLTVL.

This clonotype was seen many times. The gene calls are TRBV27 and TRBJ1-1; D possibly corresponds to TRBD1 (5 bases). This CDR3 is built from 14 residues. The germline V and J ends were trimmed by 5 bases and 6 bases, with 16 bases remaining between them. The germline V gene encodes CDR1 MNHEY and CDR2 SMNVEV (reference sequence). CDR3 loop: CASSPLVGTSEAFF. CDR3 nucleotide sequence: TGTGCCAGCAGTCCCCTCGTGGGGACGTCTGAAGCTTTCTTT.

The chain has TRBV11-2 and TRBJ1-6; no clear D. The V end lost 5 bases, the J end lost 7 bases, and 15 bases lay between the germline ends. Germline assignment: CDR1 SGHAT and CDR2 FQNNGV. The CDR3 is 15 amino acids. In DNA form, the CDR3 reads TGTGCCAGCAGCGAGCCGGACGCGCGGAATTCACCCCTCCACTTT. Amino acid sequence: CASSEPDARNSPLHF.

This clonotype was recorded many times. J is TRBJ1-5 and V is TRBV27; D call uncertain. CDR1 is MNHEY, CDR2 SMNVEV, per germline (reference sequence). With 3 bases removed from V and 1 base from J, the gap between germline ends came to 7 bases. This CDR3 contains 14 residues. The CDR3 region is CASSLGRSNQPQHF. DNA for the CDR3: TGTGCCAGCAGTTTGGGTCGGAGCAATCAGCCCCAGCATTTT.

The sample holds a few counts of this clonotype. The CDR3, as DNA: TGTGCCAGCGCAATTCTAGCGGGGAAGGATACGCAGTATTTT. This codes for CASAILAGKDTQYF. The V and J genes are TRBV11-2 and TRBJ2-3, with TRBD2 matching over 9 bases. In germline, CDR1 is SGHAT, CDR2 FQNNGV. CDR3 length: 14 amino acids. V was clipped by 8 bases and J by 6 bases; unmatched bases: 9.

Ten or more counts support this clonotype. The chain links TRBV5-1 to TRBJ1-1; D is undetermined. V lost 1 base to trimming and J lost 2 bases, with 3 bases between them. The CDR3 spans 12 residues. The germline V gene encodes CDR1 SGHRS and CDR2 YFSETQ. In DNA, the CDR3 is TGCGCCAGCAGCTTGACAAACACTGAAGCTTTCTTT. This translates into CASSLTNTEAFF.

This clonotype was detected a few times. The J gene is TRBJ2-7, the V gene TRBV20-1, with D maybe TRBD2 (7 bases). The CDR3 loop spans 15 amino acids. The germline V gene has CDR1 DFQATT and CDR2 SNEGSKA (reference sequence). The V gene lost 5 bases and the J gene lost 4 bases, with 21 bases spanning the gap. The CDR3 nucleotides read TGCAGTGCTCGACGTCCTGGGGGGGCCAAATACGAGCAGTACTTC. This gives the protein CSARRPGGAKYEQYF.

This clonotype was picked up many times. The gene calls are TRBV4-1 and TRBJ2-1, with TRBD2 matching 13 bases. Germline CDR1 is MGHRA and CDR2 is YSYEKL. The J segment lost 8 bases and the V segment lost 0 bases, leaving 4 bases of the junction unmatched. The CDR3 sequence is 16 residues long. The CDR3 DNA is TGCGCCAGCAGCCAAGAAATACTAGCGGGGGGGTATGAGCAGTTCTTC. Translating it yields CASSQEILAGGYEQFF.

This clonotype was counted between two and nine times. The CDR3, as DNA: TGTGCCGCGAAGGGGGGGGCGGGTGAAAAACTGTTTTTT. It yields the protein CAAKGGAGEKLFF. V usage is TRBV6-5 and J usage is TRBJ1-4; D perhaps matches TRBD1 (6 bases). The V gene lost 11 bases and the J gene lost 7 bases, with 17 bases spanning the gap. Germline CDR1 MNHEY, CDR2 SVGAGI. The CDR3 has 13 residues.

This chain links TRBV10-3 with TRBJ2-2, with 8 bases identical to TRBD2. CDR1 and CDR2 (germline): ENHRY, SYGVKD. Trimming removed 6 bases from V and 5 bases from J; junction bases left unmatched: 11. The CDR3 length is 16 residues. This CDR3 reads CAISRAGAGGTGELFF. In nucleotides, the CDR3 is TGTGCCATCAGCAGAGCGGGGGCAGGAGGGACCGGGGAGCTGTTTTTT.